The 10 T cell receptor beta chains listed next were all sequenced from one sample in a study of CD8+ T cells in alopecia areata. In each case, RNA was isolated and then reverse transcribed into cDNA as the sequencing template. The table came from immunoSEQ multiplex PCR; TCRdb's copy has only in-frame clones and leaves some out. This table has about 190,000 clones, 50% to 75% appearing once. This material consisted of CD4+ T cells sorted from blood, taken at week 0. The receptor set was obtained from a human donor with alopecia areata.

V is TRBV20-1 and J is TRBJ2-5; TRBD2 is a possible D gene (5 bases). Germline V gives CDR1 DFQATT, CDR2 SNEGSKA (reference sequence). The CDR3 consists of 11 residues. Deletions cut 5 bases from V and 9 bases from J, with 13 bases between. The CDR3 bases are TGCAGTGCTGCCGGGTTGGAGGCCCAGTACTTC. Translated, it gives CSAAGLEAQYF.

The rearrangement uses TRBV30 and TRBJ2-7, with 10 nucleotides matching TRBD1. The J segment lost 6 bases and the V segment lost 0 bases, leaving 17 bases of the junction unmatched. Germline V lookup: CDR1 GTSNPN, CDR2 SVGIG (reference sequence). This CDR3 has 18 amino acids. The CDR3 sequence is CAWSVPMWLGTGDPEQYF. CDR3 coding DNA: TGTGCCTGGAGTGTACCTATGTGGCTAGGGACAGGGGACCCCGAGCAGTACTTC.

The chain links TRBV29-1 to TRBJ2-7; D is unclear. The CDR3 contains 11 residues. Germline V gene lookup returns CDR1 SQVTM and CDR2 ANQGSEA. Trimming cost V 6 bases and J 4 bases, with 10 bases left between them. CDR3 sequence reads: CSVMNPYEQYF. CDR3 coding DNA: TGCAGCGTGATGAACCCGTACGAGCAGTACTTC.

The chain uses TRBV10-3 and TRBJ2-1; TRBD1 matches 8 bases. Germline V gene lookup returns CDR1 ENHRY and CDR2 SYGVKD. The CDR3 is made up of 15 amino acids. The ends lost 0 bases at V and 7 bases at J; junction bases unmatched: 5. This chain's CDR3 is CAISESSGGRNEQFF. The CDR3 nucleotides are TGTGCCATCAGTGAGTCCTCAGGGGGCAGGAATGAGCAGTTCTTC.

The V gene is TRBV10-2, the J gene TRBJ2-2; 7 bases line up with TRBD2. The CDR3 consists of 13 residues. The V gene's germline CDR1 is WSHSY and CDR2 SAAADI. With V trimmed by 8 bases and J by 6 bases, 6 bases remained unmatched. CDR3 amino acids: CASRFGGSGELFF. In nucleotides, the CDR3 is TGCGCCAGCCGATTCGGGGGGTCCGGGGAGCTGTTTTTT.

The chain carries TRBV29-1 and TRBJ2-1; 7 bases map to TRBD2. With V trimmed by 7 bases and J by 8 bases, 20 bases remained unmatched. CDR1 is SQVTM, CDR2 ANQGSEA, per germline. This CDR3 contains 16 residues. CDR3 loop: CSASTQPGGMDDEQFF. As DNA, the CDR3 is TGCAGCGCCTCGACTCAACCGGGGGGTATGGACGATGAGCAGTTCTTC.

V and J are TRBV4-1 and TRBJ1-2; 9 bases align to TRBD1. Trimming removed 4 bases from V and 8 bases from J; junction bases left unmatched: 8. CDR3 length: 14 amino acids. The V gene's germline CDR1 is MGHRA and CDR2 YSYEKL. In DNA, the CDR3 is TGCGCCAGCAGCCCCCGGACAGGGGTGGGCGGCTACACCTTC. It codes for CASSPRTGVGGYTF.

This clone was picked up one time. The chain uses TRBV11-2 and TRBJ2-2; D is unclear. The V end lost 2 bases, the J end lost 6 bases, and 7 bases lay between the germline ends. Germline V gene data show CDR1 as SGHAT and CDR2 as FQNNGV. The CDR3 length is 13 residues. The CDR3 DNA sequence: TGTGCCAGCAGCTTATTGGTGGCCGGGGAGCTGTTTTTT. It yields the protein CASSLLVAGELFF.

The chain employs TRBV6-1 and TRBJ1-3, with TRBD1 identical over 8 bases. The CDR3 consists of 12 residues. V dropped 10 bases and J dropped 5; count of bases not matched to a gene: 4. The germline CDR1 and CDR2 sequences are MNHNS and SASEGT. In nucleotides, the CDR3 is TGTGCCACCCGGACAGGGAGAAACACCATATATTTT. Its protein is CATRTGRNTIYF.

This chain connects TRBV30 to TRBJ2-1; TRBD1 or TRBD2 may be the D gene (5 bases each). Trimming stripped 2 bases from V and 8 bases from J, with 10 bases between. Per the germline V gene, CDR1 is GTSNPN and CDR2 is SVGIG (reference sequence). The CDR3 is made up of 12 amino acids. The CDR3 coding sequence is TGTGCCTGGAGTATGGGGGTCTATGAGCAGTTCTTC. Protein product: CAWSMGVYEQFF. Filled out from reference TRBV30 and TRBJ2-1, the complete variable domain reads SQTIHQWPATLVQPVGSPLSLECTVEGTSNPNLYWYRQAAGRGLQLLFYSVGIGQISSEVPQNLSASRPQDRQFILSSKKLLLSDSGFYLCAWSMGVYEQFFGPGTRLTVL.